The T cell receptor (beta chain) under discussion was sequenced for a study of cytomegalovirus exposure and HLA in healthy donors. Study observations and caveats: A list of around 160 TCR beta chains associated with cytomegalovirus was given.

Remarks on this clone: Its antigen is unidentified.

In the PCR, 60 Vbeta and 13 Jbeta primers were used. TCRdb's table, derived via immunoSEQ multiplex PCR, lists solely in-frame clones and lacks some. This sample has around 190,000 clones, with more than 65% found just once. Germline V gene lookup returns CDR1 MRHNA and CDR2 SNTAGT. The CDR3 has 15 amino acids. Losses at the gene ends were 0 bases for V and 4 bases for J; bases not matched to a gene: 3. The chain recombines TRBV6-4 with TRBJ2-3; 8 bases map to TRBD1. The clonotype comes from a woman aged 30 to 39 in good health and CMV-seropositive. Input material: PBMCs. The CDR3 DNA is TGTGCCAGCAGTGACTCTCGGACAGGGTCAGATACGCAGTATTTT. As protein: CASSDSRTGSDTQYF.